Below are 8 T cell receptor beta chains sequenced from a single sample in a study of Ad26.COV2.S vaccination and SARS-CoV-2 variants. Only in-frame clones appear in the TCRdb table, and some are missing; sequencing was by immunoSEQ multiplex PCR. The sample contains 250,000 or so clones, around 88% of which appear only once. Treatment described: roughly 20 received Ad26.COV2.S at low or high dose, single or two shots; roughly 5 received placebo; per-sample allocation not given. Samples analyzed were those drawn on day 63 after the first vaccine or placebo injection. Sequencing was performed on peripheral blood, taken in a trial of Ad26.COV2.S vaccine versus placebo. These receptors came from a person between 18 and 65 years old who received the Ad26.COV2.S COVID-19 vaccine or a placebo.

This chain connects TRBV3-1 (or the pseudogene TRBV3-2) to TRBJ1-6, with a possible D match to TRBD1 (6 bases). CDR3 length: 15 amino acids. V dropped 4 bases and J dropped 7 bases, with 14 bases sitting between them. CDR1 and CDR2 (germline): LGHDT, YNNKEL (reference sequence). The CDR3 protein is CASSRGRTENSPLHF. The CDR3 region has the DNA TGTGCCAGCAGCCGGGGGAGGACAGAAAATTCACCCCTCCACTTT.

The chain employs TRBV9 and TRBJ2-3; 7 bases match TRBD2. In germline, CDR1 is SGDLS, CDR2 YYNGEE. V lost 6 bases to trimming and J lost 0 bases; unmatched junction nucleotides: 7. This CDR3 is 15 amino acids long. The CDR3: CASNQAGVSTDTQYF. The DNA for the CDR3 is TGTGCCAGCAATCAGGCGGGGGTCAGCACAGATACGCAGTATTTT.

The rearrangement uses TRBV5-8 and TRBJ2-5; D might be TRBD2 (5 bases). Trimming pared 7 bases from V and 13 bases from J, leaving 14 bases between. The CDR3 is 10 residues long. Germline V gives CDR1 SGHTS, CDR2 YDEGEE. The CDR3 region is CASGPGLRYF. CDR3 DNA: TGTGCCAGCGGGCCCGGACTCCGGTACTTC.

The V and J genes are TRBV12-2 and TRBJ2-1; TRBD2 is the table's D call, not checked against the DNA. TRBV12-2 is a known pseudogene. CDR3 size: 17 residues. The CDR3 nucleotides read TGTGCAAGTCGCCCCCAATCTAGCGGGGCAACCTACAATGAGCAGTTCTTC. Translated, it gives CASRPQSSGATYNEQFF.

This clone has a handful of counts. V gene TRBV7-2 combines with J gene TRBJ2-3; D gene unclear. Germline CDR1 reads SGHTA; CDR2 reads FQGNSA. The CDR3 covers 15 residues. The ends were cut back, 4 bases at V and 2 bases at J, with 13 bases in the middle. The CDR3 coding sequence is TGTGCCAGCAGCTCTTTCGCACTAAACACAGATACGCAGTATTTT. It yields the protein CASSSFALNTDTQYF.

This rearrangement joins TRBV5-6 to TRBJ2-7; D gene uncertain. The germline V gene encodes CDR1 SGHDT and CDR2 YYEEEE. This CDR3 has 13 amino acids. The ends were cut back, 0 bases at V and 1 base at J, with 5 bases in the middle. DNA for the CDR3: TGTGCCAGCAGCTTGGCTCAGTCCTACGAGCAGTACTTC. Translation gives CASSLAQSYEQYF.

The chain joins TRBV4-1 to TRBJ2-1; TRBD2 matches 8 bases. Germline V CDR1 and CDR2: MGHRA, YSYEKL. V lost 2 bases, J lost 0 bases, and 3 bases stayed unmatched. The CDR3 length is 16 residues. CDR3 nucleotide sequence: TGCGCCAGCAGCCAATTCGGGGGGGGCTCCTACAATGAGCAGTTCTTC. Translated: CASSQFGGGSYNEQFF.

In this sample, this clone turned up once. The J gene is TRBJ2-6, the V gene TRBV6-5; D remains ambiguous. CDR1 and CDR2 from the germline V gene are MNHEY and SVGAGI. The ends were cut back, 4 bases at V and 1 base at J, with 8 bases in the middle. The CDR3 sequence is 15 residues long. The CDR3 is CASSFSGSGANVLTF. DNA for the CDR3: TGTGCCAGCAGTTTCTCGGGTTCTGGGGCCAACGTCCTGACTTTC.